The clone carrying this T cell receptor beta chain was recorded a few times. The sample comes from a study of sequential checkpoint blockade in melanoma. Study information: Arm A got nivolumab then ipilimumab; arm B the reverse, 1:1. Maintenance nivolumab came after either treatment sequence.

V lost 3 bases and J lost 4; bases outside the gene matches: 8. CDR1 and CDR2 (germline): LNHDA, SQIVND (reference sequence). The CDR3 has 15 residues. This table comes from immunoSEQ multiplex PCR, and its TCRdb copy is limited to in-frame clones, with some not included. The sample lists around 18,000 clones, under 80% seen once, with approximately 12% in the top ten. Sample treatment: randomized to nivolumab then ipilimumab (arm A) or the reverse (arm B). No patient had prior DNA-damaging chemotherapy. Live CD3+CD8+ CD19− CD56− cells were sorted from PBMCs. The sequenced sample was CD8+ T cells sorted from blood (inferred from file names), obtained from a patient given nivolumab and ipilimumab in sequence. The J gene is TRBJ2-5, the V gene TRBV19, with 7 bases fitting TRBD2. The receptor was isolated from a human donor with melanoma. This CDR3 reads CASSMGGGPTETQYF. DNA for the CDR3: TGTGCCAGTAGTATGGGGGGAGGGCCCACAGAGACCCAGTACTTC.